The 9 T cell receptor beta chains reported below all come from one sample, sequenced in a study of identical twins. TCRdb analysed the 5' RACE reads with MiXCR anew, one entry per CDR3 protein. Of around 280,000 distinct CDR3 sequences listed, about 8.3% were seen once; the top ten hold roughly 2.1%. This same sample was also taken into another study, of yellow fever vaccine responses in identical twins.

Sequencing was performed on memory (CD45RO+) T cells sorted from blood. Receptor source: a woman in her late teens or twenties in good health.

Only a few counts were recorded for this clonotype. V usage is TRBV20-1 and J usage is TRBJ1-5; unclear D gene. Per the germline V gene, CDR1 is DFQATT and CDR2 is SNEGSKA (reference sequence). The ends were cut back, 1 base at V and 2 bases at J, with 12 bases in the middle. The CDR3 covers 15 residues. The CDR3 coding sequence is TGCAGTGCTAGAGTCGGAGGTTTTGGCAATCAGCCCCAGCATTTT. Protein: CSARVGGFGNQPQHF.

In this sample, this clonotype turned up many times. The chain is built from TRBV20-1 and TRBJ2-7; no firm D call. The V gene lost 0 bases and the J gene lost 1 base, with 10 bases spanning the gap. CDR1 and CDR2 (germline): DFQATT, SNEGSKA (reference sequence). The CDR3 is 14 amino acids. The CDR3 DNA is TGCAGTGCTAGAGATCGGTCGGATTCCTACGAGCAGTACGTC. This gives the protein CSARDRSDSYEQYV.

This clonotype was detected many times. This chain connects TRBV6-1 to TRBJ1-4, with 11 bases identical to TRBD1. CDR3 size: 14 residues. V dropped 6 bases and J dropped 8; count of bases not matched to a gene: 5. Per the germline V gene, CDR1 is MNHNS and CDR2 is SASEGT. The CDR3 is CASSLDRGREKLFF. CDR3 DNA: TGTGCCAGCAGCCTGGACAGGGGGCGGGAAAAACTGTTTTTT.

In DNA, the CDR3 is TGTGCCAGCAGCGGGACTAGGGCCCCCAATGAGCAGTTCTTC. Protein: CASSGTRAPNEQFF. This chain connects TRBV2 to TRBJ2-1, with 8 bases aligning to TRBD2. From germline, CDR1 is SNHLY and CDR2 FYNNEI. The CDR3 runs to 14 residues. J was trimmed by 6 bases and V by 6 bases; bases with no gene match: 7. Combining the CDR3 with reference TRBV2 and TRBJ2-1 gives the whole variable domain EPEVTQTPSHQVTQMGQEVILRCVPISNHLYFYWYRQILGQKVEFLVSFYNNEISEKSEIFDDQFSVERPDGSNFTLKIRSTKLEDSAMYFCASSGTRAPNEQFFGPGTRLTVL.

This clonotype was recorded at least ten times. This sequence joins TRBV20-1 and TRBJ1-5, with D maybe TRBD1 (6 bases). The CDR3 contains 13 residues. V was trimmed by 3 bases and J by 3 bases, leaving 9 bases between them. In germline, CDR1 is DFQATT, CDR2 SNEGSKA (reference sequence). The CDR3 bases are TGCAGTGCTAGTAGGACAGACAATCAGCCCCAGCATTTT. Translated, it gives CSASRTDNQPQHF.

This chain connects TRBV15 to TRBJ2-1; possibly TRBD1 for D (5 bases). V was shortened by 1 base and J by 2 bases, with 9 bases between the two germline ends. The CDR3 loop spans 15 amino acids. CDR1 is LNHNV and CDR2 is YYDKDF in the germline V gene (reference sequence). The CDR3, as DNA: TGTGCCACCAGCAGAGGACAGTACCCCTACAATGAGCAGTTCTTC. Translation: CATSRGQYPYNEQFF.

J is TRBJ2-3 and V is TRBV29-1; 14 nucleotides agree with TRBD2. This CDR3 region has 15 residues. The V gene's germline CDR1 is SQVTM and CDR2 ANQGSEA. Germline trimming cut 7 bases from V and 4 bases from J; bases unmatched to any gene: 7. Here the CDR3 reads CSAGGLAGVADTQYF. DNA of the CDR3: TGCAGCGCAGGGGGACTAGCGGGAGTGGCAGATACGCAGTATTTT.

The V gene is TRBV7-9, the J gene TRBJ2-1, with unresolved D. CDR3 length equals 12 residues. Germline assignment: CDR1 SEHNR and CDR2 FQNEAQ (reference sequence). V shed 5 bases and J shed 8 bases, with 10 bases lying between them. The CDR3 loop reads CASSTNTDEQFF. In DNA, the CDR3 is TGTGCCAGCAGCACCAACACCGATGAGCAGTTCTTC.

This clonotype appeared many times. The V gene is TRBV4-1, the J gene TRBJ1-5; the match to TRBD1 covers 9 bases. Trimming took 1 base from V and 6 from J; bases not matched to a gene: 4. Germline V CDR1 and CDR2: MGHRA, YSYEKL. CDR3 size: 15 residues. The CDR3 DNA follows: TGCGCCAGCAGCCAAGCCGGGACAGGGAGTCAGCCCCAGCATTTT. As protein: CASSQAGTGSQPQHF.